This TCR beta chain derives from a study of T cells after yellow fever vaccination. The study's findings and limits: Compared with primary, the secondary response was weaker and peaked at day 5, not 15.

This clonotype was observed a handful of times. CDR1 and CDR2 from the germline V gene are DFQATT and SNEGSKA (reference sequence). Trimming took off 5 bases at V and 3 bases at J, with 11 bases between the two ends. There are 12 residues in the CDR3. TCRdb fed the 5' RACE reads into MiXCR, producing one record per CDR3 protein. The table has 25,000 to 35,000 distinct CDR3 sequences, over 5.5% seen once. Sequencing was performed on PBMCs, either bulk or a sorted T-cell subset (CD4+, CD8+, memory, or dextramer-sorted; not recorded which), taken on the day of the yellow fever booster vaccination. This sequence joins TRBV20-1 and TRBJ2-7; D is uncertain. The TCR was taken from a man younger than 45 who received the YFV17D yellow fever vaccine. The chain's CDR3 is CSARQDGYEQYF. Written as DNA, the CDR3 is TGCAGTGCTCGGCAGGACGGCTACGAGCAGTACTTC.